Presented here are 22 T cell receptor beta chains from one specimen sequenced in a study of regulatory T cells in long-lasting Graves disease listed by TCRdb under 2021. The time point label for this specimen denotes: newly diagnosed GD, antithyroid drugs for less than 3 months. For both TCR sequencing and RNA sequencing, RNA was extracted from PBMCs using TRIzol. The protocol used for the library was multiplex PCR. Reads for this sample came from an Illumina HiSeq 4000. To build TCR beta libraries, CDR3 regions were amplified by Arm-PCR using iRepertoire HTBI primers. The public reads were run again by TCRdb, first through fastp at Q25 and then through MiXCR, and only productive beta chains were kept. Duplicate CDR3 protein sequences are folded into a single record with the most common DNA and genes. In all, the sample holds 400,000 to 550,000 distinct CDR3 sequences, and about a sixth of those were seen once. 23% of the sample comes from the top ten.

The same data also contributed to another study, on T cells in Graves' hyperthyroidism and ophthalmopathy.

The source was peripheral blood mononuclear cells (PBMCs), collected at new diagnosis, from a patient treated with antithyroid drugs. The receptors were gathered from a woman aged 18-35 years with Graves disease. Donor details come from another sample of the same person, matched by shared clones.

This clonotype occurred many times. J is TRBJ2-5 and V is TRBV30, with unresolved D. The V end lost 0 bases, the J end lost 1 base, and 12 bases lay between the germline ends. The CDR3 is 15 residues long. CDR1 GTSNPN and CDR2 SVGIG come from the germline V gene (reference sequence). In nucleotides, the CDR3 is TGTGCCTGGAGTGTACTTTTGGGTACCCAAGAGACCCAGTACTTC. It yields the protein CAWSVLLGTQETQYF.

This clonotype was counted a few times. The V gene is TRBV7-9, the J gene TRBJ2-6; TRBD1 matches at 12 bases. The CDR3 covers 18 residues. The V gene's germline CDR1 is SEHNR and CDR2 FQNEAQ (reference sequence). J gave up 2 bases and V 11 bases, and 13 bases lay outside the gene matches. The CDR3 nucleotides are TGTGCCGGGGTTAAGTCGGGACAGGGGGCGCCTGGGGCCAACGTCCTGACTTTC. Its translation is CAGVKSGQGAPGANVLTF.

At least ten counts were recorded for this clonotype. In DNA form, the CDR3 reads TGTGCCAGCAGCCACAACGTAGGGACTGAAGCTTTCTTT. Its protein is CASSHNVGTEAFF. This chain uses TRBV6-2 or TRBV6-3 with TRBJ1-1; the D is unclear. Deletions cut 6 bases from V and 5 bases from J, with 13 bases between. The CDR3 is 13 residues long. CDR1 MNHEY and CDR2 SVGEGT come from the germline V gene.

J is TRBJ2-6 and V is TRBV12-3 or TRBV12-4, with a weak D call TRBD2 (5 bases). Trimming took off 4 bases at V and 3 bases at J, with 13 bases between the two ends. The CDR3 is 16 amino acids. CDR3 sequence reads: CASSWTGFDGANVLTF. The DNA of the CDR3 is TGTGCCAGCAGTTGGACGGGATTTGATGGGGCCAACGTCCTGACTTTC.

The chain has TRBV7-9 and TRBJ1-2; 7 nucleotides align to TRBD1. The germline V gene has CDR1 SEHNR and CDR2 FQNEAQ (reference sequence). With V trimmed by 7 bases and J by 2 bases, 10 bases remained unmatched. The CDR3 extends over 15 amino acids. CDR3 DNA sequence: TGTGCCAGCACCTATTCTGGAGGGGGCAACTATGGCTACACCTTC. Protein sequence: CASTYSGGGNYGYTF.

The chain has TRBV25-1 and TRBJ2-2; D not certain. The germline CDR1 and CDR2 sequences are MGHDK and SYGVNS. This CDR3 comprises 14 residues. V was clipped by 1 base and J by 3 bases, with 6 bases between them. The CDR3 sequence is CASSEFKDTGELFF. In nucleotides, the CDR3 is TGTGCCAGCAGTGAATTTAAGGACACCGGGGAGCTGTTTTTT.

As to this clonotype: An end of the junction does not agree with germline; a read error may underlie this. CDR3 in DNA: TGTGCCAGTAGCAGGACAGGGGGTTCCTACAATAAGCAGTTCTTC. This encodes CASSRTGGSYNKQFF. The chain recombines TRBV19 with TRBJ2-1, with 10 nucleotides matching TRBD1. This CDR3 has 15 amino acids. Germline CDR1 and CDR2: LNHDA and SQIVND (reference sequence).

V gene TRBV4-1 combines with J gene TRBJ1-2; maybe TRBD1 (5 bases). Germline CDR1 MGHRA, CDR2 YSYEKL. The CDR3 is made up of 13 amino acids. Trimming took 1 base from V and 9 from J, leaving 12 bases between them. CDR3 DNA sequence: TGCGCCAGCAGCCAAGTAGCCGACAGCCGCTACACCTTC. As protein: CASSQVADSRYTF.

This clonotype was seen repeatedly, ten times or more. The V call is TRBV19, the J call TRBJ2-5; the D gene is possibly TRBD1 (5 bases). The germline V gene encodes CDR1 LNHDA and CDR2 SQIVND (reference sequence). V lost 3 bases, J lost 1 base, and 9 bases lay in between. There are 14 residues in the CDR3. CDR3 sequence reads: CASSIQGFQETQYF. In nucleotides, the CDR3 is TGTGCCAGTAGTATCCAGGGTTTCCAAGAGACCCAGTACTTC.

About this clonotype: A far larger clone is one base from this, pointing to a likely read error. V is TRBV5-1 and J is TRBJ2-7, with TRBD2 matching over 12 bases. V lost 4 bases and J lost 7; bases outside the gene matches: 9. In germline, CDR1 is SGHRS, CDR2 YFSETQ. The CDR3 is 15 amino acids. The CDR3 DNA follows: TGCGCCAGCAGCCTACTGACTAGCGGGAGCCATGAGCAGTACTTC. Protein product: CASSLLTSGSHEQYF. The full variable domain, with the rest looked up from reference TRBV5-1 and TRBJ2-7, is KAGVTQTPRYLIKTRGQQVTLSCSPISGHRSVSWYQQTPGQGLQFLFEYFSETQRNKGNFPGRFSGRQFSNSRSEMNVSTLELGDSALYLCASSLLTSGSHEQYFGPGTRLTVT.

The V gene is TRBV7-2, the J gene TRBJ1-6, with 7 bases identical to TRBD1. Looked up from germline, CDR1 is SGHTA and CDR2 is FQGNSA. Trimming cost V 5 bases and J 0 bases; bases outside gene matches: 7. This CDR3 region has 17 residues. CDR3 sequence: CASSDSGGFSYNSPLHF. The CDR3 DNA is TGTGCCAGCAGCGACTCAGGGGGTTTCTCCTATAATTCACCCCTCCACTTT.

This rearrangement joins TRBV4-3 to TRBJ2-7; 10 nucleotides line up with TRBD2. With 4 bases clipped from V and 3 bases from J, the junction kept 9 bases outside the gene matches. The CDR3 loop spans 16 amino acids. Germline V gene data show CDR1 as LGHNA and CDR2 as YSLEER. CDR3 sequence reads: CASSLGAAGGNYEQYF. For the CDR3, the DNA is TGCGCCAGCAGCCTGGGGGCAGCGGGAGGGAACTACGAGCAGTACTTC.

This clonotype appeared a few times. This chain links TRBV6-1 with TRBJ2-7, with D unresolved. This CDR3 spans 12 amino acids. V lost 6 bases and J lost 4, with 10 bases in between. The germline V gene encodes CDR1 MNHNS and CDR2 SASEGT. The CDR3: CASRKSFYEQYF. As DNA, the CDR3 is TGTGCCAGCAGAAAGAGCTTTTACGAGCAGTACTTC.

Points on this clonotype: With only one base between it and a far larger clone, this is likely a read error. V is TRBV5-6 and J is TRBJ2-1; 8 positions agree with TRBD2. The CDR3 is 13 amino acids. Germline assignment: CDR1 SGHDT and CDR2 YYEEEE. The DNA of the CDR3 is TGTGCCAGCAGAAGCGGGAGTATTGGTGAGCAGTCCTTC. This sequence encodes CASRSGSIGEQSF.

This clonotype was observed a handful of times. The gene calls are TRBV6-1 and TRBJ1-2; the match to TRBD1 covers 8 bases. CDR3 size: 15 residues. J gave up 8 bases and V 8 bases, and 16 bases lay outside the gene matches. The germline V gene encodes CDR1 MNHNS and CDR2 SASEGT. The CDR3 DNA reads TGTGCCAGCGGCCCCGACAGGGGCAAAGGAAGGGGCTACACCTTC. This sequence encodes CASGPDRGKGRGYTF.

The J gene is TRBJ1-5, the V gene TRBV6-1, with D possibly TRBD1 on 5 matching bases. The germline CDR1 and CDR2 sequences are MNHNS and SASEGT. The V gene lost 7 bases and the J gene lost 6 bases, with 13 bases spanning the gap. The CDR3 has 13 amino acids. The CDR3 nucleotides are TGTGCCAGCAAATTACAGGAGAGTCAGCCCCAGCATTTT. Its protein product is CASKLQESQPQHF.

This clonotype occurred many times. The chain has TRBV12-3 or TRBV12-4 and TRBJ1-1; D remains unclear. The CDR3 length is 13 residues. V was cut by 5 bases and J by 0 bases, with 7 bases left in between. CDR3 coding DNA: TGTGCCAGCAGTAAATCAATGAACACTGAAGCTTTCTTT. Its translation is CASSKSMNTEAFF.

This clonotype was counted a few times. The chain links TRBV27 to TRBJ2-7; D remains ambiguous. The CDR3 has 13 amino acids. Trimming left V 5 bases short and J 12 bases short, with 20 bases between. Per germline, CDR1 MNHEY and CDR2 SMNVEV (reference sequence). The CDR3 sequence: CASSPLESLHLYF. CDR3 DNA: TGTGCCAGCAGTCCTCTAGAATCCCTCCATCTGTACTTC.

This chain connects TRBV28 to TRBJ1-1; D remains ambiguous. Germline CDR1 is MDHEN and CDR2 is SYDVKM. Trimming left V 3 bases short and J 10 bases short, with 9 bases between. This CDR3 spans 11 amino acids. The CDR3 coding sequence is TGTGCCAGCAGTTTCCGATTTGGAGCTTTCTTT. It translates to CASSFRFGAFF.

The rearrangement uses TRBV6-1 and TRBJ1-2; D unresolved. The CDR3 is 11 residues long. Looked up from germline, CDR1 is MNHNS and CDR2 is SASEGT. V lost 9 bases to trimming and J lost 2 bases, with 7 bases between them. Here the CDR3 reads CASSVNYGYTF. The DNA of the CDR3 is TGTGCCAGTTCCGTAAACTATGGCTACACCTTC.

The chain has TRBV25-1 and TRBJ1-5; D not certain. V gave up 2 bases and J gave up 0 bases, with 5 bases separating them. The germline V gene encodes CDR1 MGHDK and CDR2 SYGVNS. There are 14 residues in the CDR3. The chain's CDR3 is CASSEQYSNQPQHF. In nucleotides, the CDR3 is TGTGCCAGCAGTGAACAATATAGCAATCAGCCCCAGCATTTT.

This rearrangement joins TRBV7-2 to TRBJ2-4, with TRBD1 identical over 7 bases. The CDR3 is 17 amino acids. The junction had 8 bases not matched to a gene; V was cut back by 3 bases and J by 0 bases. The germline CDR1 and CDR2 sequences are SGHTA and FQGNSA. CDR3 nucleotide sequence: TGTGCCAGCAGCTTGCCAGGGGGAACACTAGCCAAAAACATTCAGTACTTC. This encodes CASSLPGGTLAKNIQYF.